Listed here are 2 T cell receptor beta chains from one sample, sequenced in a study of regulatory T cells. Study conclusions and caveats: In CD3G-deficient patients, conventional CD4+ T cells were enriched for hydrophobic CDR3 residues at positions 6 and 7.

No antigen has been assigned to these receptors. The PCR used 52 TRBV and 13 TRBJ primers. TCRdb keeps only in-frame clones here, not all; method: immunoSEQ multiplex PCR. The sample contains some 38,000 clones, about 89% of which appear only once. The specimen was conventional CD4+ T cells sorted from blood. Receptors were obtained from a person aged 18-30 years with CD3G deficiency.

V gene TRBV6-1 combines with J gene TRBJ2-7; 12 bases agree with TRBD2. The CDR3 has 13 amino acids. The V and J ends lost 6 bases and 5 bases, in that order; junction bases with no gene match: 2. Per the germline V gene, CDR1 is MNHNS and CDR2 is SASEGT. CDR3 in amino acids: CASRTSGSHEQYF. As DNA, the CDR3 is TGTGCCAGCAGGACTAGCGGGAGCCACGAGCAGTACTTC.

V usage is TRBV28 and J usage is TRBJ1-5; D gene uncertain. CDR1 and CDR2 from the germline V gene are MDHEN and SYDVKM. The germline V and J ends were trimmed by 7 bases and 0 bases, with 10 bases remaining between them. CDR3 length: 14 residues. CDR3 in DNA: TGTGCCAGCAAAGAACGATATAGCAATCAGCCCCAGCATTTT. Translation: CASKERYSNQPQHF.